One TCR beta chain is described in this entry. Its target antigen remains unknown. Base qualities are not provided; no much larger clone lies one nucleotide away. The CDR3 regions of human TCRbeta chains were subjected to immunosequencing. The source study handled its data this way. Repertoire TCRs were matched against a reference library of SARS-CoV-2-specific TCRs generated with the MIRA antigen-specificity platform. Breadth meant the fraction of unique TCRs that were SARS-CoV-2-associated, whereas depth meant the fraction of total T cells that were SARS-CoV-2-associated. Using the MIRA data, every spike-specific TCR was mapped to the spike region that the TCR reacted to and assigned to either a CD4 or a CD8 class. Log10-transformed breadth and depth values were compared by one-way ANOVA with Sidak's multiple comparisons tests. TCRdb re-hosts the immuneACCESS table, in-frame sequences only. Its copies lack some clones; in the studies checked, an unresolved V gene accounts for under half of them, and the cause for the rest is not known. The D gene and trimming were derived from the DNA, and the V and J assignments and clone size from that table. A total of about 45,000 clones appear in this sample, 85% to 90% of them only once. About 1.1% of the sample belongs to the ten largest clones.

CDR1 and CDR2 are drawn from the germline V gene (reference sequence): GTSNPN, SVGIG. Trimming accounts for 4 bases at V and 0 bases at J, while the number of junction bases matched to no gene is 7. The cysteine opens and the phenylalanine closes a CDR3 of 17 amino acids. This entry keeps only the CDR3 DNA: 51 bases, framed from base 1. These data originate in a study of T cell responses to AZD1222 COVID-19 vaccine (dated by TCRdb to the early 2020s). Broadly, across the study: TCR sequencing was performed for some 250 trial participants, of whom around 200 were given two doses of AZD1222 and around 25 were given two doses of MenACWY control vaccine. Trial participants were enrolled by age into subgroups of 18-55, 56-69 and 70-plus years, and around 150, 28 and 57 TCR-sequenced participants, respectively, were included in these subgroups.

What the authors observed across the whole study: Because no day 14 peak-response samples were available, the repertoires could be characterized only after the peak T cell response. Conclusions about previously exposed vaccinees are limited, since just five or six AZD1222 recipients were seropositive for SARS-CoV-2 at baseline. Participants were mostly white British and included more females than males, and it was suggested by the authors that clonal diversity may have been underestimated. Reportedly, close to half of the unique spike-specific TCRs recognized epitopes lying outside the regions that are mutated in the B.1.351 and B.1.1.7 variants. The vaccine-associated CD4 TCRs covered the entire spike protein, and the dominant responses fell in regions 160-218 and 743-854. The 56-69-year group was small, and its depth increase did not reach significance, likely because of low power. After two AZD1222 doses, spike-specific TCR breadth and depth were significantly higher than at day 0 and than in MenACWY recipients.

Read against the paper, the sample's time point label means: about 28 days (+/-7) after the second vaccine dose. AZD1222 recipients whose second dose came at about 4 weeks and those whose second dose came at about 12 weeks were combined into one group, since spike-specific TCR depth and breadth did not differ between the two schedules. The vaccinee samples were drawn from two UK trials, COV001 and COV002, one of which was a single-blind randomized controlled phase 2/3 trial testing AZD1222 (ChAdOx1 nCoV-19) in healthy adults. For TCRbeta chain sequencing, PBMC samples from trial participants were taken at day 0 and at day 28 after the second dose.

The sequencing here drew on peripheral blood, taken 28 days after the second AZD1222 dose. This receptor was taken from an adult who received the AZD1222 COVID-19 vaccine. The receptor chain draws on TRBV30 and TRBJ1-6, with TRBD1 matching 9 junction bases. This receptor has the CDR3 CAWNPGQGSSYNSPLHF. The DNA sequence reads TGTGCCTGGAACCCGGGACAGGGTAGCTCCTATAATTCACCCCTCCACTTT.